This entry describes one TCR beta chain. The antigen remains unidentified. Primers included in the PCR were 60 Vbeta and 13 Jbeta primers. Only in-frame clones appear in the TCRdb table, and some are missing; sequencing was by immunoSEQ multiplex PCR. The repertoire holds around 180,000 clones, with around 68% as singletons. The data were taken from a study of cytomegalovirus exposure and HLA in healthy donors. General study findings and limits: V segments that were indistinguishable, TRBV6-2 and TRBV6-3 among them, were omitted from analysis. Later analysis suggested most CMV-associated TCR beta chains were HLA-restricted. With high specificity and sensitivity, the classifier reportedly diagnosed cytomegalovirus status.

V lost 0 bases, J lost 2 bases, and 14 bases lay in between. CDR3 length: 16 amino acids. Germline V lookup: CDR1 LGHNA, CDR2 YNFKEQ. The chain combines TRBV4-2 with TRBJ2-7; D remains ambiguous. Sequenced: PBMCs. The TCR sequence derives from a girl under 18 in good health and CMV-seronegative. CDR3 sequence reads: CASSQDQRNPPYEQYF. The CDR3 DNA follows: TGTGCCAGCAGCCAAGATCAGAGGAACCCCCCCTACGAGCAGTACTTC.